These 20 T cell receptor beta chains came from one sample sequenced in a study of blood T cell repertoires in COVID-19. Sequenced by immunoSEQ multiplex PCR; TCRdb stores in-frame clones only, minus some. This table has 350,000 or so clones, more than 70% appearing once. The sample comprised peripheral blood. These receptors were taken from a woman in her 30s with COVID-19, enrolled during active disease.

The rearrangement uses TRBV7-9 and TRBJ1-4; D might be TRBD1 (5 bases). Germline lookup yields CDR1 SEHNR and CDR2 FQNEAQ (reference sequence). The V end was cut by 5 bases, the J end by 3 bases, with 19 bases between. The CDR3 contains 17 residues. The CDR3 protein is CASSPGWQGIANEKLFF. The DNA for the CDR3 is TGTGCCAGCAGCCCCGGGTGGCAGGGTATAGCTAATGAAAAACTGTTTTTT.

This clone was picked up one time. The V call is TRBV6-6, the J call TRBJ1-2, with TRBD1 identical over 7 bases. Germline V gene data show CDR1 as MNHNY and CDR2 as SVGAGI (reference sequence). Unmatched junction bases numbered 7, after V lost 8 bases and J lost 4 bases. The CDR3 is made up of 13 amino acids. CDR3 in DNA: TGTGCCAGCTTAGGGGGCCTAGGCTATGGCTACACCTTC. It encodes CASLGGLGYGYTF.

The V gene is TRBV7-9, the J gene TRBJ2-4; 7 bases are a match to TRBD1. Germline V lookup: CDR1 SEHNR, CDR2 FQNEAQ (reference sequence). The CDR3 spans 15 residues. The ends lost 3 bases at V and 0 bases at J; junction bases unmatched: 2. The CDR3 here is CASSLTGLAKNIQYF. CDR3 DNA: TGTGCCAGCAGCTTGACAGGGCTAGCCAAAAACATTCAGTACTTC.

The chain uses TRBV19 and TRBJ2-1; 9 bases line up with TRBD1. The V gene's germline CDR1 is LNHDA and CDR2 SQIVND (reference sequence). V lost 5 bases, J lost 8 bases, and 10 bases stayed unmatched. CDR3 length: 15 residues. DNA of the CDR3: TGTGCCAGTAGTGTCGACAGGGGGATGAGGGATGAGCAGTTCTTC. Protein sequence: CASSVDRGMRDEQFF.

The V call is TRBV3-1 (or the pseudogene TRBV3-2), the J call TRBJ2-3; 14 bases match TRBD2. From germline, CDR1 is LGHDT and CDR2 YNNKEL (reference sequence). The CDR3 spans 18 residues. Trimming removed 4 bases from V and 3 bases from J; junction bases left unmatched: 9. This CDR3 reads CASSRFTTSGGATDTQYF. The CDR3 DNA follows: TGTGCCAGCAGCCGATTCACGACTAGCGGGGGGGCAACAGATACGCAGTATTTT.

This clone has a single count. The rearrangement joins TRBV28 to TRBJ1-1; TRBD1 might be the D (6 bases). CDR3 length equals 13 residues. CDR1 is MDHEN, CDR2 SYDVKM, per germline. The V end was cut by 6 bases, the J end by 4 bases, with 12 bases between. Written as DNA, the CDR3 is TGTGCCAGCAGGGGGGGGGCGGTCACTGAAGCTTTCTTT. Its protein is CASRGGAVTEAFF. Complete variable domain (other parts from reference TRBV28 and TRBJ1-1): DVKVTQSSRYLVKRTGEKVFLECVQDMDHENMFWYRQDPGLGLRLIYFSYDVKMKEKGDIPEGYSVSREKKERFSLILESASTNQTSMYLCASRGGAVTEAFFGQGTRLTVV.

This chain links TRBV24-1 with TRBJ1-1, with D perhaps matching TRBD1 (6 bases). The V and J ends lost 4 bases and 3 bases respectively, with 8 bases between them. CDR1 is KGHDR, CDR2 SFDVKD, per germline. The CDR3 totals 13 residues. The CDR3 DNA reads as TGTGCCACCAGTGACAGGGGATACACTGAAGCTTTCTTT. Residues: CATSDRGYTEAFF.

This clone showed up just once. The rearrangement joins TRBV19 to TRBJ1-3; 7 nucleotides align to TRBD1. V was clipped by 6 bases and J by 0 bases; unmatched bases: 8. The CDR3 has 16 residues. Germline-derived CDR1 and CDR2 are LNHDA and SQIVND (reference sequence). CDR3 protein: CASSYRGKASGNTIYF. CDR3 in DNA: TGTGCCAGTAGCTACAGGGGTAAAGCCTCTGGAAACACCATATATTTT.

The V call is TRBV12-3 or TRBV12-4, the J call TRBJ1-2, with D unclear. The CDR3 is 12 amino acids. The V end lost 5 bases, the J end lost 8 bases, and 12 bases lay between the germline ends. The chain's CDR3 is CASSQGDFGYTF. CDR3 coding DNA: TGTGCCAGCAGTCAAGGAGATTTCGGCTACACCTTC.

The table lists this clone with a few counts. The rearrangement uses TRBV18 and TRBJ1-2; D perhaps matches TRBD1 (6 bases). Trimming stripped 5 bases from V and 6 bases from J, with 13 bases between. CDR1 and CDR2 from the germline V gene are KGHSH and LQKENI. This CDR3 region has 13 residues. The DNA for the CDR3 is TGTGCCAGCTCATCTAGGACAGCCGATGGCTACACCTTC. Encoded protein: CASSSRTADGYTF.

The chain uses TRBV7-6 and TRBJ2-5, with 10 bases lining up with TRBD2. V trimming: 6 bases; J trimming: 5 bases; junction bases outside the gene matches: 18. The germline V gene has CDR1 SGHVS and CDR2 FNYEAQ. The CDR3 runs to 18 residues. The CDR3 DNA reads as TGTGCCAGCAGTTCTACGGAACCTTATAGCGGGGGGCCGGAGACCCAGTACTTC. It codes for CASSSTEPYSGGPETQYF.

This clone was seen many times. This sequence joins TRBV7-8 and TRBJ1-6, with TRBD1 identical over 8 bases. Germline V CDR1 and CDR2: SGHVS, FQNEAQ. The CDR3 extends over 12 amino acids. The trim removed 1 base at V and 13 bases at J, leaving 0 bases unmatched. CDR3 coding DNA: TGTGCCAGCAGCTTAGACAGGGGGCCCCTCCACTTT. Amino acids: CASSLDRGPLHF. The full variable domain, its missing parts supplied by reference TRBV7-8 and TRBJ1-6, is GAGVSQSPRYKVAKRGQDVALRCDPISGHVSLFWYQQALGQGPEFLTYFQNEAQLDKSGLPSDRFFAERPEGSVSTLKIQRTQQEDSAVYLCASSLDRGPLHFGNGTRLTVT.

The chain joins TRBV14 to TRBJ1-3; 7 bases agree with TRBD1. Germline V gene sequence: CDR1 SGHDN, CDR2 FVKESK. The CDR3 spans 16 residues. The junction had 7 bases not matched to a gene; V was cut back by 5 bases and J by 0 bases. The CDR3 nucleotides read TGTGCCAGCAGCGATTGGACAGGATACTCTGGAAACACCATATATTTT. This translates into CASSDWTGYSGNTIYF. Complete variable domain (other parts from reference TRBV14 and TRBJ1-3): EAGVTQFPSHSVIEKGQTVTLRCDPISGHDNLYWYRRVMGKEIKFLLHFVKESKQDESGMPNNRFLAERTGGTYSTLKVQPAELEDSGVYFCASSDWTGYSGNTIYFGEGSWLTVV.

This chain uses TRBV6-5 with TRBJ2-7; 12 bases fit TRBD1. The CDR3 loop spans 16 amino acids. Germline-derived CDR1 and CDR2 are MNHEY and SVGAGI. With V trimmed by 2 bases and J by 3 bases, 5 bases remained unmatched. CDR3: CASSYHGTGGSYEQYF. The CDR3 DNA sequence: TGTGCCAGCAGTTACCACGGGACAGGGGGCAGCTACGAGCAGTACTTC.

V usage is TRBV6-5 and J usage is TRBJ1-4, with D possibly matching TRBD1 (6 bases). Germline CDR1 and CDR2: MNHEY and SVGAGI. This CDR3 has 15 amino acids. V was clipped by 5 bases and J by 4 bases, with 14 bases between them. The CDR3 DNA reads TGTGCCAGCAGTCTAGGGGGGGGCCTTAATGAAAAACTGTTTTTT. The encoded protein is CASSLGGGLNEKLFF.

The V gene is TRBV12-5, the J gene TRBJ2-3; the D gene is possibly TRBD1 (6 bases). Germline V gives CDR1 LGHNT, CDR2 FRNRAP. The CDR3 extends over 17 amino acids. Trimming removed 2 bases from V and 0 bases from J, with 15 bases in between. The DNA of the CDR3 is TGTGCTAGTGGTTTGATCGTGGACAGCTCTAGCACAGATACGCAGTATTTT. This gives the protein CASGLIVDSSSTDTQYF.

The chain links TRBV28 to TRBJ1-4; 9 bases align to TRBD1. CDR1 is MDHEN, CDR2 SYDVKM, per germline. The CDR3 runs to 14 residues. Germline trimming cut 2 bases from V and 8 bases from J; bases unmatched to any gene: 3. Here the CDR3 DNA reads TGTGCCAGCAGTTTAACAGGGGGCGGCGAAAAACTGTTTTTT. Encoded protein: CASSLTGGGEKLFF.

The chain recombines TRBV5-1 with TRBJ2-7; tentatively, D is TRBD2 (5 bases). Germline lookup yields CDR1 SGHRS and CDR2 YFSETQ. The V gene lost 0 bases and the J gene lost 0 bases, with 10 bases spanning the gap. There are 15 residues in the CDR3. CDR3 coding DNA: TGCGCCAGCAGCTTGGTCACTAGTCTCTCCTACGAGCAGTACGTC. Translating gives CASSLVTSLSYEQYV.

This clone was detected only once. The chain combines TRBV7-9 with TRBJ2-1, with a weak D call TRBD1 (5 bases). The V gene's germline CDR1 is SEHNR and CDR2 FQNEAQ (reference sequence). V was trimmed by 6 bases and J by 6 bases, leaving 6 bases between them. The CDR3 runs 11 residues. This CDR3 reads CASRGLNEQFF. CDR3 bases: TGTGCCAGCAGGGGGCTCAATGAGCAGTTCTTC.

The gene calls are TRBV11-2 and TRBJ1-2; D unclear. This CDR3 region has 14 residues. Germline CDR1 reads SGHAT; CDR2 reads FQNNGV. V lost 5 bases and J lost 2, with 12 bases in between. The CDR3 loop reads CASSHVGDNYGYTF. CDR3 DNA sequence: TGTGCCAGCAGCCATGTGGGAGACAACTATGGCTACACCTTC.